The 22 T cell receptor beta chains below all came from one sample that was sequenced in a study of OX40 agonist ivuxolimab in advanced cancers. Some clones are missing from TCRdb's copy, which holds only in-frame ones; the method was immunoSEQ multiplex PCR. The sample carries approximately 82,000 clones, 84% recorded once. Sequences were derived from CD4+ or CD8+ T cells sorted from blood, sampled in a trial of the OX40 agonist ivuxolimab. The receptors originated from an adult with an advanced solid tumor such as melanoma, head and neck, liver or kidney cancer.

The chain links TRBV30 to TRBJ2-2; D is undetermined. V was clipped by 4 bases and J by 1 base, with 7 bases between them. This CDR3 region has 13 residues. Germline-derived CDR1 and CDR2 are GTSNPN and SVGIG (reference sequence). The CDR3 here is CAWNRQNTGELFF. CDR3 coding DNA: TGTGCCTGGAATCGTCAGAACACCGGGGAGCTGTTTTTT.

This chain joins TRBV11-2 and TRBJ2-3; either TRBD1 or TRBD2 may supply D (5 bases each). Trimming stripped 3 bases from V and 2 bases from J, with 9 bases between. The CDR3 extends over 14 amino acids. CDR1 is SGHAT and CDR2 is FQNNGV in the germline V gene. The CDR3: CASSFTGTTDTQYF. The DNA for the CDR3 is TGTGCCAGCAGCTTTACGGGGACCACAGATACGCAGTATTTT.

This rearrangement joins TRBV2 to TRBJ2-7; 11 bases are a match to TRBD2. From germline, CDR1 is SNHLY and CDR2 FYNNEI. The CDR3 contains 14 residues. J was trimmed by 6 bases and V by 4 bases; bases with no gene match: 5. CDR3 DNA: TGTGCCAGCAGTGGGACTAGCGGGCTCCTCGAGCAGTACTTC. Translation: CASSGTSGLLEQYF.

This chain uses TRBV9 with TRBJ1-1, with a possible D match to TRBD1 (5 bases). This CDR3 has 13 amino acids. V was trimmed by 5 bases and J by 2 bases, leaving 10 bases between them. Germline V gene lookup returns CDR1 SGDLS and CDR2 YYNGEE. The CDR3 DNA reads as TGTGCCAGCAGTCGGACAACAAACACTGAAGCTTTCTTT. Residues: CASSRTTNTEAFF. Full variable domain (missing parts from reference TRBV9 and TRBJ1-1): DSGVTQTPKHLITATGQRVTLRCSPRSGDLSVYWYQQSLDQGLQFLIQYYNGEERAKGNILERFSAQQFPDLHSELNLSSLELGDSALYFCASSRTTNTEAFFGQGTRLTVV.

The V call is TRBV5-5, the J call TRBJ2-7; TRBD1 is a possible D gene (6 bases). The CDR3 runs 15 residues. Trimming stripped 0 bases from V and 3 bases from J, with 13 bases between. The germline CDR1 and CDR2 sequences are SGHKS and YYEKEE (reference sequence). CDR3 region: CASSLGWAGVYEQYF. DNA for the CDR3: TGTGCCAGCAGCTTGGGATGGGCAGGGGTCTACGAGCAGTACTTC.

The chain couples TRBV2 to TRBJ2-3, with 10 positions matching TRBD2. V was clipped by 6 bases and J by 4 bases; unmatched bases: 1. Germline assignment: CDR1 SNHLY and CDR2 FYNNEI. The length of the CDR3 is 13 residues. The CDR3 protein is CASRGTSADTQYF. Written as DNA, the CDR3 is TGTGCCAGCAGAGGGACTAGCGCAGATACGCAGTATTTT. Full variable domain (remainder filled in from reference TRBV2 and TRBJ2-3): EPEVTQTPSHQVTQMGQEVILRCVPISNHLYFYWYRQILGQKVEFLVSFYNNEISEKSEIFDDQFSVERPDGSNFTLKIRSTKLEDSAMYFCASRGTSADTQYFGPGTRLTVL.

The chain is built from TRBV7-7 and TRBJ2-5; D tentatively reads TRBD1 or TRBD2 (5 bases each). Germline V gives CDR1 SSHAT, CDR2 FNYEAQ (reference sequence). This CDR3 contains 15 residues. Trimming removed 1 base at V and 5 bases at J, with 14 bases between. The CDR3 DNA follows: TGTGCCAGCAGCTTAGTTAGGGGAGCCGGCGAGACCCAGTACTTC. Its protein is CASSLVRGAGETQYF.

The V and J genes are TRBV11-2 and TRBJ2-3; 9 bases match TRBD2. Trimming at V came to 7 bases and at J to 5 bases, leaving 7 bases not matched to a gene. Per germline, CDR1 SGHAT and CDR2 FQNNGV. The CDR3 covers 14 residues. CDR3 sequence (DNA): TGTGCCAGCACCCCGGGACTAGCCATAGATACGCAGTATTTT. Amino acids: CASTPGLAIDTQYF.

The chain joins TRBV4-1 to TRBJ1-4; maybe TRBD1 (5 bases). Trimming pared 4 bases from V and 0 bases from J, leaving 9 bases between. The CDR3 runs to 15 residues. Germline values: CDR1 MGHRA, CDR2 YSYEKL. The CDR3 loop is CASSLGAATNEKLFF. The CDR3 coding sequence is TGCGCCAGCAGCCTAGGGGCAGCAACTAATGAAAAACTGTTTTTT.

The rearrangement links TRBV30 to TRBJ1-1, with 10 positions matching TRBD1. Losses at the gene ends were 3 bases for V and 5 bases for J; bases not matched to a gene: 3. In germline, CDR1 is GTSNPN, CDR2 SVGIG (reference sequence). The CDR3 totals 13 residues. The CDR3 DNA is TGTGCCTGGAGCGGACAGGGGGTAACTGAAGCTTTCTTT. Translated: CAWSGQGVTEAFF.

The V call is TRBV28, the J call TRBJ1-5, with 7 bases identical to TRBD1. The V gene's germline CDR1 is MDHEN and CDR2 SYDVKM. CDR3 size: 17 residues. The V and J ends lost 6 bases and 0 bases, in that order; junction bases with no gene match: 11. The CDR3 protein is CASSRTGQVLSNQPQHF. CDR3 in DNA: TGTGCCAGCAGCCGGACAGGACAGGTTCTTAGCAATCAGCCCCAGCATTTT.

This chain links TRBV29-1 with TRBJ2-1, with a tentative D call TRBD2 (7 bases). This CDR3 region has 15 residues. Per the germline V gene, CDR1 is SQVTM and CDR2 is ANQGSEA. Deletions cut 0 bases from V and 8 bases from J, with 17 bases between. The CDR3 spells CSVEDGGALIDEQFF. The CDR3 nucleotides read TGCAGCGTTGAAGATGGGGGGGCGCTTATCGATGAGCAGTTCTTC.

This rearrangement joins TRBV5-1 to TRBJ2-3; 12 bases map to TRBD1. The germline V gene encodes CDR1 SGHRS and CDR2 YFSETQ. This CDR3 is 18 amino acids long. The trim removed 3 bases at V and 1 base at J, leaving 9 bases unmatched. CDR3 nucleotides: TGCGCCAGCAGCTCAACGGGGACAGGGGGCGAGGGCACAGATACGCAGTATTTT. It yields the protein CASSSTGTGGEGTDTQYF.

This sequence joins TRBV4-1 and TRBJ2-5; D might be TRBD1 (5 bases). Trimming pared 8 bases from V and 3 bases from J, leaving 16 bases between. Germline V lookup: CDR1 MGHRA, CDR2 YSYEKL. The CDR3 sequence is 14 residues long. CDR3: CASGWTPQKETQYF. The CDR3 DNA sequence: TGCGCCAGCGGTTGGACACCCCAAAAAGAGACCCAGTACTTC.

The rearrangement links TRBV2 to TRBJ2-5; 7 bases are a match to TRBD2. The tail of the sequence fits TRBJ2-7 better, so the J call may be wrong. Germline values: CDR1 SNHLY, CDR2 FYNNEI. The CDR3 runs 13 residues. The CDR3 nucleotides read TGTGCCAGCACGGGGGGAGGAAGCTACGAGCAGTACTTC. Translation: CASTGGGSYEQYF.

The rearrangement uses TRBV7-2 and TRBJ1-5; D remains unclear. The CDR3 extends over 16 amino acids. The germline V gene encodes CDR1 SGHTA and CDR2 FQGNSA. Trimming pared 2 bases from V and 6 bases from J, leaving 17 bases between. CDR3 nucleotide sequence: TGTGCCAGCAGCTTAAACCCTGAGGGAGATGGTCAGCCCCAGCATTTT. Amino acids: CASSLNPEGDGQPQHF.

This rearrangement joins TRBV6-1 to TRBJ1-5, with D tentatively TRBD1 (5 bases). Germline V gene lookup returns CDR1 MNHNS and CDR2 SASEGT. Deletions cut 4 bases from V and 4 bases from J, with 14 bases between. This CDR3 is built from 15 residues. The CDR3 spells CASSVTGTRNQPQHF. The CDR3 DNA reads TGTGCCAGCAGTGTCACCGGGACGAGGAATCAGCCCCAGCATTTT.

As concerns this clone: The germline gene is not matched at one end of the junction; a read error may be the cause. The V gene is TRBV6-6, the J gene TRBJ1-5; D call uncertain. This CDR3 region has 13 residues. Germline CDR1 reads MNHNY; CDR2 reads SVGAGI (reference sequence). The CDR3 spells CASSPLGKQPQHF. In DNA, the CDR3 is TGTGCCAGCAGTCCCTTGGGCAAACAGCCCCAGCATTTT.

The rearrangement links TRBV5-6 to TRBJ1-2, with a possible D match to TRBD1 (5 bases). Per germline, CDR1 SGHDT and CDR2 YYEEEE. The CDR3 extends over 14 amino acids. V lost 0 bases to trimming and J lost 4 bases, with 10 bases between them. CDR3 in amino acids: CASSLAGYFYGYTF. In DNA form, the CDR3 reads TGTGCCAGCAGCTTGGCAGGGTATTTCTATGGCTACACCTTC. The entire variable domain, with the rest obtained from reference TRBV5-6 and TRBJ1-2, is as follows: DAGVTQSPTHLIKTRGQQVTLRCSPKSGHDTVSWYQQALGQGPQFIFQYYEEEERQRGNFPDRFSGHQFPNYSSELNVNALLLGDSALYLCASSLAGYFYGYTFGSGTRLTVV.

The chain has TRBV27 and TRBJ2-3; no clear D. CDR1 is MNHEY and CDR2 is SMNVEV in the germline V gene (reference sequence). This CDR3 is built from 15 residues. V was cut by 2 bases and J by 2 bases, with 11 bases left in between. The CDR3 reads CASSLTTAHTDTQYF. The CDR3 bases are TGTGCCAGCAGTTTAACAACGGCTCACACAGATACGCAGTATTTT.

This chain uses TRBV21-1 with TRBJ2-7; TRBD1 reflects the table's D call only, with no check against the DNA. TRBV21-1 is annotated as a pseudogene. This CDR3 region has 13 residues. CDR3 region: CASPRGRGYEQYF. CDR3 nucleotides: TGTGCCAGCCCCCGAGGCAGGGGCTACGAGCAGTACTTC.

This chain links TRBV5-4 with TRBJ1-3; unclear D gene. The germline CDR1 and CDR2 sequences are SGHNT and YYREEE (reference sequence). CDR3 length equals 14 residues. V lost 4 bases, J lost 3 bases, and 11 bases lay in between. CDR3 sequence (DNA): TGTGCCAGCAGCCCGGGAACTTATGGAAACACCATATATTTT. Translated, it gives CASSPGTYGNTIYF.